The entry below describes one T cell receptor beta chain. A junction end diverges from the germline sequence, so it may reflect a read error. RNA transcripts yielded amplified TCR beta CDR3 regions. With the HTBI primer set, the TCR CDR3 went through a first round of RT-PCR. TCRdb redid the calling of the multiplex PCR reads with MiXCR, one entry per CDR3 protein. Here the sample spans 750,000 to 900,000 distinct CDR3 sequences, 35% to 40% being singletons. The CDR3 totals 16 residues. Germline CDR1 is SQVTM and CDR2 is ANQGSEA. This sample stems from a study of T cells in Graves' hyperthyroidism and ophthalmopathy.

The gene calls are TRBV29-1 and TRBJ2-2; 9 positions match TRBD2. Material for sequencing was blood. The sequence came from a man younger than 35 with Graves' hyperthyroidism. The CDR3 loop reads CASSPAGGMNTGELFF. As DNA, the CDR3 is TGTGCCAGCAGCCCAGCGGGAGGTATGAACACCGGGGAGCTGTTTTTT.